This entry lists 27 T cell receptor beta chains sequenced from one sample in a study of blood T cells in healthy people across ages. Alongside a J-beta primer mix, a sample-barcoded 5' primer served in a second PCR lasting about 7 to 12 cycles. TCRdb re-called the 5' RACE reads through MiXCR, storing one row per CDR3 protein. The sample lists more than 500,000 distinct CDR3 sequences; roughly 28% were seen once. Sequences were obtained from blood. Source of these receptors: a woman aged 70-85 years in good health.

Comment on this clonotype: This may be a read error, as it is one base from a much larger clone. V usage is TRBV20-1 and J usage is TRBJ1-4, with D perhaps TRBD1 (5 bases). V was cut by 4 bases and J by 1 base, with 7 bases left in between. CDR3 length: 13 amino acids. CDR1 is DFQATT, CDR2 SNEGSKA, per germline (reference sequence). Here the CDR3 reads CSANQGTNEKLFF. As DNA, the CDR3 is TGCAGTGCTAACCAGGGAACTAATGAAAAACTGTTTTTT.

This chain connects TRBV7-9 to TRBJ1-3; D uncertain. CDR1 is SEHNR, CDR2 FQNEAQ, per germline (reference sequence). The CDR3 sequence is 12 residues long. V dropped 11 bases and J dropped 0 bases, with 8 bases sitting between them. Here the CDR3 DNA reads TGTGCCTATTCGAACTCTGGAAACACCATATATTTT. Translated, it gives CAYSNSGNTIYF. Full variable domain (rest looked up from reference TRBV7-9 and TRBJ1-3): DTGVSQNPRHKITKRGQNVTFRCDPISEHNRLYWYRQTLGQGPEFLTYFQNEAQLEKSRLLSDRFSAERPKGSFSTLEIQRTEQGDSAMYLCAYSNSGNTIYFGEGSWLTVV.

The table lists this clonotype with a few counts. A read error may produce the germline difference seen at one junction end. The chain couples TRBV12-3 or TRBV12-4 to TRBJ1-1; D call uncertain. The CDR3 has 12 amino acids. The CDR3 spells CASTIFNTEAFF. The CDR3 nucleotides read TGTGCCAGCACCATATTTAACACTGAGGCTTTCTTT.

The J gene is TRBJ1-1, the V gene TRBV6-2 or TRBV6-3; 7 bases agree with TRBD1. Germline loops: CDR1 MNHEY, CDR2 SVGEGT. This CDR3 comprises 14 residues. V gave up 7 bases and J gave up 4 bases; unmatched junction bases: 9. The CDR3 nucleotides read TGTGCCAGCATCAGGCAGGGGGATGTCACTGAAGCTTTCTTT. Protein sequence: CASIRQGDVTEAFF.

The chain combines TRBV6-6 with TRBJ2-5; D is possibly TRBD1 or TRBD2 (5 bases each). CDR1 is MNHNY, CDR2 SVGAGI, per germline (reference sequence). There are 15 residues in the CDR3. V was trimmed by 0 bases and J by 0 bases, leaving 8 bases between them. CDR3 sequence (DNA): TGTGCCAGCAGTTACTCGGGGGTTGACCAAGAGACCCAGTACTTC. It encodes CASSYSGVDQETQYF.

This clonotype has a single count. CDR3 sequence reads: CASSIRQGKDYGYTF. The CDR3 DNA reads TGTGCCAGTAGTATTCGGCAGGGGAAAGACTATGGCTACACCTTC. The chain recombines TRBV19 with TRBJ1-2; the D gene is possibly TRBD1 (6 bases). The CDR3 spans 15 residues. Germline loops: CDR1 LNHDA, CDR2 SQIVND (reference sequence). V lost 3 bases, J lost 3 bases, and 14 bases lay in between.

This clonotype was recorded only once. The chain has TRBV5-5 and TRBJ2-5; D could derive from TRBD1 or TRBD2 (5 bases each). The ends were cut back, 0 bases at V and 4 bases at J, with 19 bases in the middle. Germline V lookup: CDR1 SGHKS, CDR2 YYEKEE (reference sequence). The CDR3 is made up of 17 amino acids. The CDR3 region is CASSLAGANSPLETQYF. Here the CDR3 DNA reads TGTGCCAGCAGCTTGGCCGGGGCAAATTCTCCCTTAGAGACCCAGTACTTC.

The CDR3 sequence is CSAAGAGIQETQYF. DNA of the CDR3: TGCAGTGCGGCCGGGGCAGGTATCCAAGAGACCCAGTACTTC. V usage is TRBV20-1 and J usage is TRBJ2-5; D could derive from TRBD1 or TRBD2 (5 bases each). Germline CDR1 is DFQATT and CDR2 is SNEGSKA (reference sequence). V lost 6 bases to trimming and J lost 1 base, with 15 bases between them. The CDR3 extends over 14 amino acids.

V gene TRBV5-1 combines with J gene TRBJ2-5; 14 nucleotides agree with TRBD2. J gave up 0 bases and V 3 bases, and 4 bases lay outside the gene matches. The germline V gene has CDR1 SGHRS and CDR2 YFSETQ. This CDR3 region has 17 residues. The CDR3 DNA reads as TGCGCCAGCAGCTCGGGACTAGCGGGGGCCTACCAAGAGACCCAGTACTTC. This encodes CASSSGLAGAYQETQYF.

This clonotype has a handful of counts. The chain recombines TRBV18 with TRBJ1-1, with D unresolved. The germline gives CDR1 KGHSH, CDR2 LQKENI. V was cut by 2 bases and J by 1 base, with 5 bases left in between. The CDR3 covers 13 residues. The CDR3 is CASSPGENTEAFF. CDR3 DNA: TGTGCCAGCTCACCAGGGGAGAACACTGAAGCTTTCTTT.

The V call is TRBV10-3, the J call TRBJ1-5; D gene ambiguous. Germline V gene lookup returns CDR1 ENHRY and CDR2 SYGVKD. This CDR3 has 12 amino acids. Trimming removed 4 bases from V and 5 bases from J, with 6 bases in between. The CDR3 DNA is TGTGCCATCAGTGGCTCGGATCAGCCCCAGCATTTT. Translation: CAISGSDQPQHF.

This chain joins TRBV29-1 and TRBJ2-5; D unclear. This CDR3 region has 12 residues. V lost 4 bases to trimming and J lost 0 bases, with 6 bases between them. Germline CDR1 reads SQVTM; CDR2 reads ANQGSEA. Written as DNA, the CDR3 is TGCAGCGTTGCACTTTACCAAGAGACCCAGTACTTC. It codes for CSVALYQETQYF.

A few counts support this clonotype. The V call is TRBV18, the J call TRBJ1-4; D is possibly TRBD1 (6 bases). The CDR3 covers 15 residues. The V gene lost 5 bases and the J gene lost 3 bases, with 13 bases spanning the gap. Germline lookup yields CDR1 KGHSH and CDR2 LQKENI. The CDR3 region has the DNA TGTGCCAGCTCATTGGACAGCAAGGCTAATGAAAAACTGTTTTTT. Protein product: CASSLDSKANEKLFF.

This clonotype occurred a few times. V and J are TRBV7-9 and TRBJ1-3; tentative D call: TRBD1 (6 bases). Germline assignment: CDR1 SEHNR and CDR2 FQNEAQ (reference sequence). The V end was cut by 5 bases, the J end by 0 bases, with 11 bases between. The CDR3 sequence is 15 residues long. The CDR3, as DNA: TGTGCCAGCAGCGTAGACAGGAGCTCTGGAAACACCATATATTTT. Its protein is CASSVDRSSGNTIYF.

DNA for the CDR3: TGTGCCAGCAGTGGTGACAGGGGATCCACTGAAGCTTTCTTT. It yields the protein CASSGDRGSTEAFF. V and J are TRBV6-5 and TRBJ1-1; 8 positions agree with TRBD1. The CDR3 runs to 14 residues. Germline V gene data show CDR1 as MNHEY and CDR2 as SVGAGI. J gave up 4 bases and V 5 bases, and 6 bases lay outside the gene matches.

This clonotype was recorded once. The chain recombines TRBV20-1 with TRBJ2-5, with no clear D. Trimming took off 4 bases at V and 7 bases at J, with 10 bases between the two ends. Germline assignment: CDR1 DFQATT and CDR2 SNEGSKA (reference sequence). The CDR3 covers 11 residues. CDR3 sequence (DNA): TGCAGTGCTATGGGGATAGGGACCCAGTACTTC. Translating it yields CSAMGIGTQYF.

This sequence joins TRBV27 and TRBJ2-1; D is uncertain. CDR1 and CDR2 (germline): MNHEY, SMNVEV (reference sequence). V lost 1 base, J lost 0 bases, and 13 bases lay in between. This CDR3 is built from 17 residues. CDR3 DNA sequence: TGTGCCAGCAGTTTATACAGAAACCCCAGCTCCTACAATGAGCAGTTCTTC. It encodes CASSLYRNPSSYNEQFF.

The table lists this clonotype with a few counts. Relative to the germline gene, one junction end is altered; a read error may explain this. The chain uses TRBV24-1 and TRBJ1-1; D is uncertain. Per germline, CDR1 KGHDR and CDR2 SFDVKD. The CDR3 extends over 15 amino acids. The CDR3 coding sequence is TGTGCCACCAGAGAGGCTTTGAGAGGGAACGCTGAAGCTTTCTTT. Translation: CATREALRGNAEAFF.

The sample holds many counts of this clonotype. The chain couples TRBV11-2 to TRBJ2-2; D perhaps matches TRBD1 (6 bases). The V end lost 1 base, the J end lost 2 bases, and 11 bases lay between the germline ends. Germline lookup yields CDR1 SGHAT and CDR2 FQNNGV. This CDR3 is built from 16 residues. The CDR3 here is CASSLGAGANTGELFF. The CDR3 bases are TGTGCCAGCAGCTTAGGGGCAGGGGCAAACACCGGGGAGCTGTTTTTT.

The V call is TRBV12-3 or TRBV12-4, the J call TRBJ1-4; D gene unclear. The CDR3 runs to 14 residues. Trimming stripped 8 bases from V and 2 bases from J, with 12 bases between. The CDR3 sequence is CASGSRGTNEKLFF. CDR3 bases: TGTGCCAGCGGGTCGCGTGGGACTAATGAAAAACTGTTTTTT.

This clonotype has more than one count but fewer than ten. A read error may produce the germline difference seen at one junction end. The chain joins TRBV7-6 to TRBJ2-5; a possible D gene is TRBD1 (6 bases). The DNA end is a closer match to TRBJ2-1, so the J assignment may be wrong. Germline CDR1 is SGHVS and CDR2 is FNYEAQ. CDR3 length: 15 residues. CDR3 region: CASSFGTLSYSEQFF. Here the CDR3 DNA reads TGTGCCAGCAGCTTCGGGACACTCTCCTACAGTGAGCAGTTCTTC.

The CDR3 here is CASSLGSVALNEQFF. The CDR3 DNA sequence: TGTGCCAGCAGCTTGGGGTCCGTAGCCCTCAATGAGCAGTTCTTC. This chain joins TRBV7-9 and TRBJ2-1; D is unclear. The CDR3 has 15 amino acids. The V end was cut by 3 bases, the J end by 6 bases, with 15 bases between. The germline V gene encodes CDR1 SEHNR and CDR2 FQNEAQ (reference sequence).

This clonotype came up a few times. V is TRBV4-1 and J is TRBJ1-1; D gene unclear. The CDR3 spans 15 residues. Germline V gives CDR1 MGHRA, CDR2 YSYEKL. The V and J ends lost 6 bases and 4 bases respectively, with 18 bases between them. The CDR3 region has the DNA TGCGCCAGCAGGAGAAATTTCGGGGAGGGCACTGAAGCTTTCTTT. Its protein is CASRRNFGEGTEAFF.

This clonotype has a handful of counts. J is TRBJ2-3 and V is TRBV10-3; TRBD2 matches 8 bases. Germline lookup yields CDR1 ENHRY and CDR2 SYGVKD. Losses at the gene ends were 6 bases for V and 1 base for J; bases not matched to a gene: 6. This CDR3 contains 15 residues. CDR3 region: CAISTTSGRTDTQYF. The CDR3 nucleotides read TGTGCCATCAGCACAACTAGCGGTCGCACAGATACGCAGTATTTT.

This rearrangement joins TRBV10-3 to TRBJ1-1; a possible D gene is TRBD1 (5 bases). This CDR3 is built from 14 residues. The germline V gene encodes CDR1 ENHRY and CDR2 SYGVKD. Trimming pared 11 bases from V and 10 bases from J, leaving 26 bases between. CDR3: CAPSTGRGARAAFF. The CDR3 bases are TGTGCCCCCAGCACGGGACGGGGAGCTCGGGCAGCTTTCTTT.

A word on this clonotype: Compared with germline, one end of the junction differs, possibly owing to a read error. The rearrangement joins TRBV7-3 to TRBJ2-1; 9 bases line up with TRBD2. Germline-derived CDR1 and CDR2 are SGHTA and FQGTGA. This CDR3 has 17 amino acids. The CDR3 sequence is CVSSLMGGGATYNEQFF. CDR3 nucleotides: TGTGTCAGCAGCTTAATGGGCGGGGGGGCCACCTACAATGAGCAGTTCTTC.

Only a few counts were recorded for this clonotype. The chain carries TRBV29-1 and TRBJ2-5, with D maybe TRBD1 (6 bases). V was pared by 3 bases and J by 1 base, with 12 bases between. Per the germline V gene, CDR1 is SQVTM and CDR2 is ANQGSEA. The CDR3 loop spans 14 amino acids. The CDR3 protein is CSVELGHPQETQYF. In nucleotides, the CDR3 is TGCAGCGTTGAGCTGGGACACCCCCAAGAGACCCAGTACTTC. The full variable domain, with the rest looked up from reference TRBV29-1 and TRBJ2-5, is SAVISQKPSRDICQRGTSLTIQCQVDSQVTMMFWYRQQPGQSLTLIATANQGSEATYESGFVIDKFPISRPNLTFSTLTVSNMSPEDSSIYLCSVELGHPQETQYFGPGTRLLVL.